The clone carrying this TCR beta chain was detected a few times. Its target is not known. These data are taken from a study of blood T cells in healthy people across ages. Findings and caveats of the study: A roughly linear age-dependent decrease characterized TCR beta diversity per million T cells. Without sorted subsets, naive and antigen-experienced compartments could not be conclusively compared.

It was with a sample-barcoded 5' primer and a J-beta primer mix that a second PCR of about 6 to 11 cycles was run. In TCRdb, the 5' RACE reads were re-called with MiXCR into one record per CDR3 protein. The sample has about 1.4 million distinct CDR3 sequences, approximately 59% seen once; the top ten hold 6.5% to 8%. Per sample, extraction of total RNA gave at least 5 micrograms in every case. This clonotype was sampled from a young man in good health. Sample: blood.

The CDR3 here is CASSSIHPQDVLTF. CDR3 coding DNA: TGCGCCAGCAGCTCTATCCATCCCCAGGACGTCCTGACTTTC. The chain recombines TRBV5-1 with TRBJ2-6; D is unclear. Trimming shortened V by 3 bases and J by 11 bases, and 15 bases separated the two germline ends. This CDR3 has 14 amino acids. Germline assignment: CDR1 SGHRS and CDR2 YFSETQ.